The 23 T cell receptor beta chains below were found in one sample sequenced in a study of molecular identifiers for immune sequencing clone quantification. TCRdb re-called the PCR reads through MiXCR, storing one row per CDR3 protein. Among around 13,000 distinct CDR3 sequences listed, around 15% were seen once. Specimen: naive CD8+ T cells from blood, with Jurkat cell RNA spiked in. As to subset: FACS-sorted CD8+CD4-CCR7+CD45RA+ naive T cells. The receptors derive from a human donor in good health. Some libraries in this study had Jurkat cell RNA spiked in.

This clonotype was recorded many times. This chain uses TRBV27 with TRBJ2-1, with unresolved D. Trimming took off 0 bases at V and 5 bases at J, with 5 bases between the two ends. The CDR3 is made up of 13 amino acids. CDR1 and CDR2 from the germline V gene are MNHEY and SMNVEV (reference sequence). DNA of the CDR3: TGTGCCAGCAGTTTATCGGGGAACAATGAGCAGTTCTTC. Its translation is CASSLSGNNEQFF.

This clonotype was recorded only once. One base away lies a much larger clone, so this may be a sequencing read error. This sequence joins TRBV20-1 and TRBJ2-7; D may be TRBD1 (5 bases). Per the germline V gene, CDR1 is DFQATT and CDR2 is SNEGSKA (reference sequence). This CDR3 comprises 15 residues. CDR3 protein: CSATLVGQATYKQYF. CDR3 DNA: TGCAGTGCTACCCTCGTGGGGCAGGCAACCTACAAGCAGTACTTC.

Concerning this clonotype itself: An end of the junction does not agree with germline; a read error may underlie this. The rearrangement uses TRBV3-1 and TRBJ2-7; 10 bases map to TRBD2. The CDR3 has 16 residues. CDR1 and CDR2 from the germline V gene are LGHDT and YNNKEL (reference sequence). CDR3 DNA sequence: TGTGCCAGCAGCCAGACGGGACTAGCGAGCTCCTACGAGCGGTACTTC. Its protein is CASSQTGLASSYERYF.

About this clonotype: A much larger clone differs from this one at a single base, so this may be a read error. This rearrangement joins TRBV29-1 to TRBJ1-4, with 7 bases identical to TRBD1. The CDR3 runs 13 residues. In germline, CDR1 is SQVTM, CDR2 ANQGSEA. The CDR3 nucleotides read TGCAGCGTCGGTACAGGGGATAAGGAAAAACTGCTTTTT. Translating gives CSVGTGDKEKLLF.

This clonotype was observed a handful of times. The CDR3 nucleotides read TGCAGTGCTCTATTTCCGGATATACAAGAGACCCAGTACTTC. As protein: CSALFPDIQETQYF. The J gene is TRBJ2-5, the V gene TRBV20-1, with D unresolved. CDR3 length equals 14 residues. Trimming cost V 5 bases and J 2 bases, with 15 bases left between them. Germline assignment: CDR1 DFQATT and CDR2 SNEGSKA (reference sequence).

This clonotype occurred many times. The V and J genes are TRBV5-4 and TRBJ1-5; no definite D call. V was shortened by 4 bases and J by 0 bases, with 8 bases between the two germline ends. CDR1 and CDR2 (germline): SGHNT, YYREEE (reference sequence). CDR3 length: 14 residues. DNA for the CDR3: TGTGCCAGCAGCCCGGACGTTAGCAATCAGCCCCAGCATTTT. Residues: CASSPDVSNQPQHF.

This clonotype is labeled medium-sized. The chain employs TRBV4-3 and TRBJ2-5, with D maybe TRBD2 (6 bases). Trimming left V 0 bases short and J 4 bases short, with 12 bases between. The CDR3 consists of 15 residues. The germline CDR1 and CDR2 sequences are LGHNA and YSLEER. CDR3 DNA sequence: TGCGCCAGCAGCCAAGAGGGGGGATTGAGAGAGACCCAGTACTTC. This sequence encodes CASSQEGGLRETQYF.

This clonotype was recorded at least ten times. V gene TRBV7-9 combines with J gene TRBJ2-1; 10 bases match TRBD2. Germline-derived CDR1 and CDR2 are SEHNR and FQNEAQ (reference sequence). CDR3 length: 15 residues. Losses at the gene ends were 2 bases for V and 4 bases for J; bases not matched to a gene: 2. The CDR3 protein is CASSLLTSGYNEQFF. The CDR3 DNA is TGTGCCAGCAGCTTATTGACTAGCGGGTACAATGAGCAGTTCTTC.

A note on this clonotype: Possible read error: a much larger clone is one base away. The chain joins TRBV6-1 to TRBJ2-7; D is unclear. Germline V gives CDR1 MNHNS, CDR2 SASEGT. The CDR3 totals 14 residues. The CDR3 region is CASNEIPENYEQYF. In DNA, the CDR3 is TGTGCCAGCAATGAAATCCCGGAAAACTACGAGCAGTACTTC.

There are many counts of this clonotype. The V call is TRBV19, the J call TRBJ2-3, with TRBD2 identical over 14 bases. The V gene end was trimmed by 6 bases and the J gene end by 5 bases; junction bases not matched to a gene: 4. Germline V gives CDR1 LNHDA, CDR2 SQIVND (reference sequence). The CDR3 contains 15 residues. The DNA for the CDR3 is TGTGCCAGTAGCGGGACTAGCGGGAGACAAGATACGCAGTATTTT. Translated: CASSGTSGRQDTQYF. Full variable domain (outside the CDR3, taken from reference TRBV19 and TRBJ2-3): DGGITQSPKYLFRKEGQNVTLSCEQNLNHDAMYWYRQDPGQGLRLIYYSQIVNDFQKGDIAEGYSVSREKKESFPLTVTSAQKNPTAFYLCASSGTSGRQDTQYFGPGTRLTVL.

Points on this clonotype: One base away lies a much larger clone, so this may be a sequencing read error. This chain uses TRBV4-1 with TRBJ1-2, with TRBD1 matching over 7 bases. The germline CDR1 and CDR2 sequences are MGHRA and YSYEKL. CDR3 length: 16 residues. CDR3 in amino acids: CASSPGGRGANYSYTF. The CDR3 DNA reads TGCGCCAGCAGCCCAGGGGGAAGGGGAGCTAACTATAGCTACACCTTC.

This clonotype was counted only a few times. The V gene is TRBV12-3 or TRBV12-4, the J gene TRBJ2-1, with D unclear. The length of the CDR3 is 13 residues. V was pared by 3 bases and J by 10 bases, with 13 bases between. The CDR3, as DNA: TGTGCCAGCAGTTTGTCTGGTAGTGGGGAGCAGTTCTTC. It is translated as CASSLSGSGEQFF.

This clonotype appeared many times. The chain couples TRBV12-3 or TRBV12-4 to TRBJ1-3; no definite D call. The CDR3 totals 11 residues. The ends were cut back, 10 bases at V and 4 bases at J, with 8 bases in the middle. The CDR3 spells CAISQGNTIYF. In nucleotides, the CDR3 is TGTGCCATCTCCCAGGGAAACACCATATATTTT.

This clonotype is judged medium-sized. The rearrangement joins TRBV20-1 to TRBJ2-3; TRBD2 matches 9 bases. The V and J ends lost 5 bases and 2 bases, in that order; junction bases with no gene match: 11. The length of the CDR3 is 16 residues. The germline gives CDR1 DFQATT, CDR2 SNEGSKA (reference sequence). The CDR3 is CSAPLGLAGFTDTQYF. CDR3 in DNA: TGCAGTGCTCCCCTGGGGCTAGCGGGATTCACAGATACGCAGTATTTT.

This clonotype is judged medium-sized. This chain joins TRBV29-1 and TRBJ2-7; no clear D gene. Germline lookup yields CDR1 SQVTM and CDR2 ANQGSEA. The CDR3 covers 13 residues. V lost 4 bases and J lost 0, with 10 bases in between. CDR3 nucleotides: TGCAGCGTTGGGACGGTCAGCTCCTACGAGCAGTACTTC. It codes for CSVGTVSSYEQYF.

This clonotype came up many times. The rearrangement joins TRBV27 to TRBJ1-5; D call uncertain. This CDR3 spans 14 amino acids. Germline V gene sequence: CDR1 MNHEY, CDR2 SMNVEV (reference sequence). V was pared by 3 bases and J by 3 bases, with 9 bases between. This chain's CDR3 is CASSFYGTNQPQHF. The DNA of the CDR3 is TGTGCCAGCAGTTTTTACGGAACCAATCAGCCCCAGCATTTT.

By frequency in the sample, this clonotype is medium-sized. The chain is built from TRBV7-8 and TRBJ2-3; the D gene is possibly TRBD2 (5 bases). Germline V gene data show CDR1 as SGHVS and CDR2 as FQNEAQ. This CDR3 comprises 18 residues. Trimming stripped 4 bases from V and 2 bases from J, with 22 bases between. The CDR3 is CASSSIHGDKTFTDTQYF. CDR3 nucleotides: TGTGCCAGCAGCTCGATTCACGGGGATAAAACCTTCACAGATACGCAGTATTTT.

By sample share, this clonotype is medium-sized. The chain uses TRBV28 and TRBJ1-5, with D unclear. Trimming took 3 bases from V and 7 from J, leaving 4 bases between them. CDR3 length equals 11 residues. Germline lookup yields CDR1 MDHEN and CDR2 SYDVKM. The CDR3 nucleotides read TGTGCCAGCAGTTTGGGCCAGCCCCAGCATTTT. This translates into CASSLGQPQHF.

This clonotype ranks as medium-sized. DNA of the CDR3: TGCGCCAGCAGCTCCAGCCTGAGCTCCTATAATTCACCCCTCCACTTT. Protein: CASSSSLSSYNSPLHF. The chain uses TRBV5-1 and TRBJ1-6; D ambiguous. Germline V gene data show CDR1 as SGHRS and CDR2 as YFSETQ. Trimming took 3 bases from V and 0 from J, leaving 10 bases between them. The CDR3 is made up of 16 amino acids.

Sample share makes this clonotype medium-sized. The rearrangement joins TRBV29-1 to TRBJ1-1, with no clear D. V was pared by 4 bases and J by 2 bases, with 14 bases between. The CDR3 loop spans 14 amino acids. Germline V gene data show CDR1 as SQVTM and CDR2 as ANQGSEA. The CDR3 nucleotides read TGCAGCGTTGCCGTGCCGGGAACAAACACTGAAGCTTTCTTT. Residues: CSVAVPGTNTEAFF.

This clonotype is classed as medium-sized. J is TRBJ2-3 and V is TRBV20-1, with D perhaps matching TRBD1 (5 bases). The V and J ends lost 3 bases and 0 bases respectively, with 19 bases between them. The CDR3 sequence is 17 residues long. Germline values: CDR1 DFQATT, CDR2 SNEGSKA (reference sequence). The CDR3 sequence: CSASVLGIRTSTDTQYF. The CDR3 DNA reads TGCAGTGCTAGTGTTTTGGGGATTAGGACAAGCACAGATACGCAGTATTTT.

This clonotype is medium-sized in the sample. The rearrangement uses TRBV5-1 and TRBJ2-3; D remains unclear. The V gene lost 2 bases and the J gene lost 6 bases, with 10 bases spanning the gap. The CDR3 contains 13 residues. Germline-derived CDR1 and CDR2 are SGHRS and YFSETQ. Written as DNA, the CDR3 is TGCGCCAGCAGCTTTGAGCGAAGGGATACGCAGTATTTT. As protein: CASSFERRDTQYF.

Many counts were recorded for this clonotype. The chain uses TRBV12-3 or TRBV12-4 and TRBJ2-3, with D perhaps matching TRBD2 (7 bases). V was trimmed by 3 bases and J by 4 bases, leaving 20 bases between them. This CDR3 spans 17 amino acids. CDR3 sequence reads: CASSFTGGPGSADTQYF. The CDR3 nucleotides read TGTGCCAGCAGTTTTACCGGGGGGCCTGGTAGCGCAGATACGCAGTATTTT.